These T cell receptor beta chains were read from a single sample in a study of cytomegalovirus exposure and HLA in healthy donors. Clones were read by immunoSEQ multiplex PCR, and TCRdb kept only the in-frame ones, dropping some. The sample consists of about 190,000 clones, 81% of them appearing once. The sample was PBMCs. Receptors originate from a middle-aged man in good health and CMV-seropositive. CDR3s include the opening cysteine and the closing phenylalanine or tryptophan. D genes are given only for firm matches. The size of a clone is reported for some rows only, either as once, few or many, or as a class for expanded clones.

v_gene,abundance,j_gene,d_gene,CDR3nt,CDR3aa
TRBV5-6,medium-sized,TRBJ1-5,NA,TGTGCCAGCAGCTTGAGGGGGACAAGCGATCAGCCCCAGCATTTT,CASSLRGTSDQPQHF
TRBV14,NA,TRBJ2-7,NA,TGTGCCAGCAGCCAACCCCCGGGAACCTACGAGCAGTACTTC,CASSQPPGTYEQYF
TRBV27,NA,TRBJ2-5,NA,TGTGCCAGCAGTTTACAGGGAGGCGAGACCCAGTACTTC,CASSLQGGETQYF
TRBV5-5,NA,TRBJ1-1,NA,TGTGCCAGCAGCCCCCGGGGCAGGGGTCTAAGGGACACTGAAGCTTTCTTT,CASSPRGRGLRDTEAFF
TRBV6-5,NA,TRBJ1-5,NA,TGTGCCAGCAGTGAACTCGGGAATCAGCCCCAGCATTTT,CASSELGNQPQHF
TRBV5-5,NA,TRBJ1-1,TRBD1,TGTGCCAGCAGCCGACAGGGTTTCACTGAAGCTTTCTTT,CASSRQGFTEAFF
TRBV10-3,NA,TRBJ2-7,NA,TGTGCCATCAGTGAGGGGGGCCCAGGCTACGAGCAGTACTTC,CAISEGGPGYEQYF
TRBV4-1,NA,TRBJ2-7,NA,TGCGCCAGCAGCCAACACCCGGTTGCGGGGAACGAGCAGTACTTC,CASSQHPVAGNEQYF
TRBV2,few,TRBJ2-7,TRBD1,TGTGCCAGCAGCCGGGACAGGGGGGCGAACGAGCAGTACTTC,CASSRDRGANEQYF
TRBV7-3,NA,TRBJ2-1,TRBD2,TGTGCCAGCAGCTTAGACGCGGGAGTGTCCAATGAGCAGTTCTTC,CASSLDAGVSNEQFF
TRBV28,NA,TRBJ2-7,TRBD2,TGTGCCAGCAGGACTAGCGGAAGCTCCTACGAGCAGTACTTC,CASRTSGSSYEQYF
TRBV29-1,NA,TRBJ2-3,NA,TGCAGCGTTCCGACAGGAACTACAGATACGCAGTATTTT,CSVPTGTTDTQYF
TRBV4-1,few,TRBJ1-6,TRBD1,TGCGCCAGCAGCCAAGCTGGGGATGGCCAGGGGGAGGCCTATAATTCACCCCTCCACTTT,CASSQAGDGQGEAYNSPLHF
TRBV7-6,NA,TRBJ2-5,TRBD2,TGTGCCAGCAGCCTAGGGACTAGCGAACAAGAGACCCAGTACTTC,CASSLGTSEQETQYF
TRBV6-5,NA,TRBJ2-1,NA,TGTGCCAGCAGTCTAACCGATTACAATGAGCAGTTCTTC,CASSLTDYNEQFF
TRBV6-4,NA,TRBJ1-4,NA,TGTGCCAGCAGTGGGTTCAGGGGTCGCGTTGAAAAACTGTTTTTT,CASSGFRGRVEKLFF
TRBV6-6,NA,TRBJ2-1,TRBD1,TGTGCCAGCAGCTATGACAGGGGAACCCACAATGAGCAGTTCTTC,CASSYDRGTHNEQFF
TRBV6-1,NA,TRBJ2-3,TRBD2,TGTGCCAGCAGTGATTGGCTAGCGGGAGGTGGTGTCACAGATACGCAGTATTTT,CASSDWLAGGGVTDTQYF